This entry lists 8 T cell receptor beta chains sequenced from one sample in a study of Ad26.COV2.S vaccination and SARS-CoV-2 variants. Assay: immunoSEQ multiplex PCR; the TCRdb copy retains only in-frame clones and omits some. The sample shows hundreds of thousands of clones, 89% of them seen only once. The treatment: about 20 received Ad26.COV2.S at low or high dose, single or two shots; 5 received placebo; per-sample allocation not given. Sampling was performed 63 days after the first vaccine or placebo injection. The sequencing used peripheral blood, collected in a trial of Ad26.COV2.S vaccine versus placebo. The receptors derive from a person aged 18 to 59 who received the Ad26.COV2.S COVID-19 vaccine or a placebo.

V is TRBV27 and J is TRBJ2-1, with D tentatively TRBD1 (6 bases). V was clipped by 3 bases and J by 5 bases, with 11 bases between them. Germline loops: CDR1 MNHEY, CDR2 SMNVEV (reference sequence). The length of the CDR3 is 14 residues. CDR3 nucleotides: TGTGCCAGCAGTTTTACCGGGACACACAATGAGCAGTTCTTC. Translated, it gives CASSFTGTHNEQFF.

The V gene is TRBV24-1, the J gene TRBJ2-5, with a tentative D call TRBD1 (6 bases). This CDR3 has 15 residues. Germline V gene lookup returns CDR1 KGHDR and CDR2 SFDVKD. Trimming took off 1 base at V and 2 bases at J, with 10 bases between the two ends. The CDR3 DNA reads as TGTGCCACCAGTGATTTAAGTGACAGGCAAGAGACCCAGTACTTC. Its protein is CATSDLSDRQETQYF.

The chain has TRBV9 and TRBJ2-4; TRBD2 aligns across 10 bases. Losses at the gene ends were 0 bases for V and 8 bases for J; bases not matched to a gene: 14. Germline CDR1 and CDR2: SGDLS and YYNGEE. The CDR3 consists of 18 residues. For the CDR3, the DNA is TGTGCCAGCAGCGTAGGGACTAGCGGAATCAGGAGTAGGGACATTCAGTACTTC. Residues: CASSVGTSGIRSRDIQYF.

CDR3: CSVQSLAGLNEQFF. The CDR3 DNA sequence: TGCAGCGTTCAATCACTAGCGGGGCTCAATGAGCAGTTCTTC. This rearrangement joins TRBV29-1 to TRBJ2-1; 10 bases agree with TRBD2. Germline V gives CDR1 SQVTM, CDR2 ANQGSEA. CDR3 length equals 14 residues. V trimming: 5 bases; J trimming: 6 bases; junction bases outside the gene matches: 7.

This sequence joins TRBV29-1 and TRBJ2-1; 7 bases align to TRBD1. This CDR3 region has 13 residues. Germline trimming cut 6 bases from V and 7 bases from J; bases unmatched to any gene: 9. Germline values: CDR1 SQVTM, CDR2 ANQGSEA. For the CDR3, the DNA is TGCAGCGTACGGGACAGTCGCTGGAATGAGCAGTTCTTC. It translates to CSVRDSRWNEQFF.

For this clone: Other DNA sequences in the sample encode the same CDR3. The gene calls are TRBV9 and TRBJ1-5, with D possibly TRBD1 on 6 matching bases. Germline CDR1 SGDLS, CDR2 YYNGEE. This CDR3 has 15 residues. The germline V and J ends were trimmed by 0 bases and 1 base, with 8 bases remaining between them. The CDR3 DNA sequence: TGTGCCAGCAGCGTAGGGACAGCGAGCAATCAGCCCCAGCATTTT. Amino acids: CASSVGTASNQPQHF.

The sample holds a few counts of this clone. This chain joins TRBV19 and TRBJ2-3; no clear D gene. CDR1 and CDR2 (germline): LNHDA, SQIVND (reference sequence). The V end was cut by 4 bases, the J end by 8 bases, with 7 bases between. This CDR3 has 11 residues. CDR3 coding DNA: TGTGCCAGTAGTACCTGGAGTACGCAGTATTTT. Its translation: CASSTWSTQYF.

This chain joins TRBV5-1 and TRBJ1-6; D gene unclear. V shed 5 bases and J shed 9 bases, with 15 bases lying between them. Germline CDR1 SGHRS, CDR2 YFSETQ. This CDR3 spans 14 amino acids. The chain's CDR3 is CASSEGSLGSPLHF. CDR3 nucleotides: TGCGCCAGCAGTGAGGGTTCCCTGGGTTCACCCCTCCACTTT.